The clone carrying this T cell receptor (beta chain) showed up just a few times. The data belong to a study of beta chain features in type 1 diabetes. Sorting produced populations that all topped 98% purity. What was sequenced were expressed TCRB transcripts, since all of the isolated RNA had been reverse transcribed. About 3.7 million reads on average were seen across naive, central memory and regulatory T cell samples. Sequencing was performed with immunoSEQ multiplex PCR; in TCRdb, only in-frame clones are kept and a portion is missing. The sample gives 400,000 to 550,000 clones, roughly 10% of which show up once; over 0.035% is in the top ten. This CDR3 has 14 amino acids. Looked up from germline, CDR1 is SGHTA and CDR2 is FQGNSA. Trimming removed 1 base from V and 9 bases from J, with 13 bases in between.

This receptor was taken from a woman under 30 in good health. The chain recombines TRBV7-2 with TRBJ2-1; possibly TRBD2 for D (6 bases). The sample consisted of naive CD4+ T cells from blood. The CDR3 DNA reads as TGTGCCAGCAGCTTAGGACCTAGGGGAGGTGAGCAGTTCTTC. Amino acids: CASSLGPRGGEQFF.